This T cell receptor (beta chain) was sequenced during a study of T cells after yellow fever vaccination. By 5'RACE template switching, TCR cDNA was produced, with a universal primer site and UMIs added in the process. TCRdb independently ran MiXCR on the 5' RACE reads; one entry per CDR3 protein. The sample records about 550,000 distinct CDR3 sequences, about a fifth being singletons. Comment on this clonotype: Its specificity is not known.

Study findings and constraints: A small share of clonotypes appeared in both CD4 and CD8 compartments. Weaker overall, the secondary response nonetheless peaked faster (day 5 versus 15).

Germline loops: CDR1 SGHDT, CDR2 YYEEEE. This CDR3 region has 13 residues. Between the trimmed V and J ends, which lost 4 bases and 5 bases, there was a span of 12 bases. The sequences come from PBMCs, collected 15 days after the yellow fever booster vaccination. The TCR sequence derives from a man aged 25-40 years who received the YFV17D yellow fever vaccine. This chain joins TRBV5-6 and TRBJ2-5, with D tentatively TRBD2 (5 bases). The CDR3 sequence: CASSLGAAETQYF. The CDR3 DNA reads TGTGCCAGCAGCCTGGGAGCGGCGGAGACCCAGTACTTC.